This note documents a single TCR beta chain sequence. Antigen specificity is unknown. These data belong to a study of vaccination effects on CD4 cells after COVID-19. Under the ViraFEST assay, PBMC were stimulated with viral peptide pools so that antigen-specific CD4+ T cells expanded. Sequencing was performed afterwards. Following 10 days of culture, CD4+ T cells were isolated. Absence of prior SARS-CoV-2 infection characterized the vaccine recipients, who showed negative nucleocapsid antibodies. TCRdb's table, derived via immunoSEQ multiplex PCR, lists solely in-frame clones and lacks some. In the table there are about 73,000 clones, under 80% of which are singletons. The CDR3 has 13 amino acids. The V end was cut by 3 bases, the J end by 4 bases, with 8 bases between. CDR1 SEHNR and CDR2 FQNEAQ come from the germline V gene (reference sequence).

This sample comprised CD4+ T cells from PBMCs cultured with SARS-CoV-2 spike peptides, obtained before COVID-19 vaccination. This sequence originates from a human donor who received a COVID-19 vaccine. The genes are TRBV7-9 and TRBJ2-3; D is unclear. In DNA, the CDR3 is TGTGCCAGCAGCTTGGTGCAGGCAGATACGCAGTATTTT. Translation: CASSLVQADTQYF. Complete variable domain (other parts from reference TRBV7-9 and TRBJ2-3): DTGVSQNPRHKITKRGQNVTFRCDPISEHNRLYWYRQTLGQGPEFLTYFQNEAQLEKSRLLSDRFSAERPKGSFSTLEIQRTEQGDSAMYLCASSLVQADTQYFGPGTRLTVL.